The clone carrying this T cell receptor (beta chain) was seen ten or more times. No antigen is known for it. Regarding time point: persistent/refractory GD, antithyroid drugs over 5 years with positive TRAb. Following extraction of RNA from PBMCs, that RNA was used to make the TCR library. Through Arm-PCR of CDR3 regions and iRepertoire HTBI primers, TCR beta libraries were built. In the original analysis: Analysis of the samples identified about 62 TRBV and over 13 TRBJ segments. In TCRdb, the multiplex PCR reads were re-called with MiXCR into one record per CDR3 protein. What appears here as the V and J calls and clone size reflects TCRdb's work, not the paper's. The sample holds approximately 360,000 distinct CDR3 sequences, approximately 23% seen once. The entry originates in a study of regulatory T cells in long-lasting Graves disease. About the research overall: In persistent Graves' disease, antithyroid drugs had been taken for over 5 years and TSH receptor antibodies stayed positive.

CDR3 length: 15 amino acids. V was clipped by 6 bases and J by 7 bases; unmatched bases: 12. Germline V gives CDR1 SNHLY, CDR2 FYNNEI. Study conclusions and caveats: With persistent disease, TRBV28, TRBJ1-2 and TRBJ2-5 were the favored segments.

Sequences were derived from peripheral blood mononuclear cells (PBMCs), sampled when the disease was refractory, from a patient treated with antithyroid drugs. The source of this sequence is a woman in her thirties or forties with Graves disease. This rearrangement joins TRBV2 to TRBJ1-5, with TRBD1 matching over 7 bases. The CDR3 is CASSPALTGLQPQHF. The CDR3 bases are TGTGCCAGCAGCCCCGCACTGACAGGGCTCCAGCCCCAGCATTTT.